This T cell receptor (beta chain) was sequenced for a study of blood T cell repertoires in COVID-19. The CDR3 is 18 residues long. Trimming took 3 bases from V and 4 from J; bases not matched to a gene: 16. The germline V gene has CDR1 KGHDR and CDR2 SFDVKD. Clones were sequenced by immunoSEQ multiplex PCR, and TCRdb holds only the in-frame ones, with some missing. The table lists about 210,000 clones, around 80% of them singletons. The clonotype comes from an older woman with acute or convalescent COVID-19. The sample consisted of peripheral blood. The rearrangement uses TRBV24-1 and TRBJ2-5, with 7 positions matching TRBD2. The CDR3 spells CATSDPRRGGVRGETQYF. The CDR3, as DNA: TGTGCCACCAGTGATCCCAGGCGTGGGGGGGTTCGCGGAGAGACCCAGTACTTC.